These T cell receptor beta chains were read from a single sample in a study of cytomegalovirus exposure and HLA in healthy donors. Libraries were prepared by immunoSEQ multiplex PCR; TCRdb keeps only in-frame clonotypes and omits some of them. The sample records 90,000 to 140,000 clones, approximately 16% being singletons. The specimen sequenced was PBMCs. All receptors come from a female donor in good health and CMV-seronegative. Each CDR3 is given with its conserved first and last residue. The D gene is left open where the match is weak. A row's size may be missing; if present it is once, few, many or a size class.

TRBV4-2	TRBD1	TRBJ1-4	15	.	CASSNADRGGEKLFF	TGTGCCAGCAGCAACGCGGACAGGGGAGGTGAAAAACTGTTTTTT
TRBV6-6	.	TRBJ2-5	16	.	CASSYPGAGEAETQYF	TGTGCCAGCAGTTACCCCGGGGCAGGGGAAGCCGAGACCCAGTACTTC
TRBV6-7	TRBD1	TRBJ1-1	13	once	CASSYRGLPEAFF	TGTGCCAGCAGTTACAGGGGGCTTCCTGAAGCTTTCTTT
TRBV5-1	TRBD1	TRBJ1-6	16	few	CASSRDRSGYNSPLHF	TGCGCCAGCAGCCGGGACAGGTCAGGCTATAATTCACCCCTCCACTTT
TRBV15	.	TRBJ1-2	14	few	CATSRDRGNYGYTF	TGTGCCACCAGCAGAGACAGGGGAAACTATGGCTACACCTTC
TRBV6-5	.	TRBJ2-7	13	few	CASSQDRQYEQYF	TGTGCCAGCAGTCAAGACAGGCAATACGAGCAGTACTTC
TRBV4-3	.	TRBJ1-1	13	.	CASSQGQNTEAFF	TGCGCCAGCAGCCAAGGACAAAACACTGAAGCTTTCTTT
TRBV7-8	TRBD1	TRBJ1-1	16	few	CASSWDGTGMNTEAFF	TGTGCCAGCAGCTGGGATGGGACAGGAATGAACACTGAAGCTTTCTTT
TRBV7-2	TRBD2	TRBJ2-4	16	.	CASSPLGTSARGIQYF	TGTGCCAGCAGCCCCCTTGGGACTAGTGCTCGCGGCATTCAGTACTTC
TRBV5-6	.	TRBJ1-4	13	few	CASRGQHNEKLFF	TGTGCCAGCAGGGGGCAGCATAATGAAAAACTGTTTTTT
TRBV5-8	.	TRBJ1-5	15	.	CASSLSGGEGQPQHF	TGTGCCAGCAGCTTATCAGGCGGGGAGGGTCAGCCCCAGCATTTT
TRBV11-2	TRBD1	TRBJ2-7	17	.	CASSRPGTGGLGYEQYF	TGTGCCAGCAGCCGTCCCGGGACAGGGGGGCTTGGGTACGAGCAGTACTTC
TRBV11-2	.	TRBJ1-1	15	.	CASSLGFAGGREAFF	TGTGCCAGCAGCTTAGGCTTCGCGGGGGGACGTGAAGCTTTCTTT
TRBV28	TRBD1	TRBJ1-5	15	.	CASSLNRGPNQPQHF	TGTGCCAGCAGTTTGAACAGGGGGCCAAATCAGCCCCAGCATTTT
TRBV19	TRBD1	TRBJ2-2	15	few	CASSKAGGSTGELFF	TGTGCCAGTAGTAAAGCAGGGGGCTCCACCGGGGAGCTGTTTTTT
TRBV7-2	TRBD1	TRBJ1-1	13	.	CASRTQGAVEAFF	TGTGCCAGCAGGACACAGGGGGCTGTAGAAGCTTTCTTT
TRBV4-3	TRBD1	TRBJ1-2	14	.	CASSQVTGGGGYTF	TGCGCCAGCAGCCAAGTTACAGGGGGCGGGGGCTACACCTTC
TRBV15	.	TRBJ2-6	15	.	CATSTRGSGANVLTF	TGTGCCACCAGCACCCGGGGTTCTGGGGCCAACGTCCTGACTTTC
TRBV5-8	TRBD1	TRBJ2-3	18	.	CASSPGTALTIYTDTQYF	TGTGCCAGCAGCCCCGGGACAGCTTTAACTATTTACACAGATACGCAGTATTTT
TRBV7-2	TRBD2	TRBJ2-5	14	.	CASSLGGGQETQYF	TGTGCCAGCAGCTTAGGCGGGGGACAAGAGACCCAGTACTTC
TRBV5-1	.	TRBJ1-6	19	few	CASSSGTVSLGGFDSPLHF	TGCGCCAGCAGCTCCGGGACTGTGAGCTTGGGGGGATTTGATTCACCCCTCCACTTT
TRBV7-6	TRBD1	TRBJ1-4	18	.	CASSEAGTGGRSNEKLFF	TGTGCCAGCAGCGAAGCCGGGACAGGGGGCAGGTCTAATGAAAAACTGTTTTTT
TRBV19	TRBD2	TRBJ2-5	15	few	CASRALGRSQETQYF	TGTGCCAGTAGGGCCCTCGGGAGGTCCCAAGAGACCCAGTACTTC
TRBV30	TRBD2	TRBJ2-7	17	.	CAWSRRLAGPSSYEQYF	TGTGCCTGGAGCAGAAGGCTAGCGGGGCCGAGCTCCTACGAGCAGTACTTC
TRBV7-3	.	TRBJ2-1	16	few	CASSLGGRASYNEQFF	TGTGCCAGCAGCTTAGGAGGTAGGGCATCCTACAATGAGCAGTTCTTC
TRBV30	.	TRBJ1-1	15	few	CAWSPLRFMNTEAFF	TGTGCCTGGAGTCCCCTCAGGTTCATGAACACTGAAGCTTTCTTT
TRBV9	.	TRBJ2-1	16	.	CASSVGATRTYNEQFF	TGTGCCAGTAGCGTAGGGGCGACTAGGACCTACAATGAGCAGTTCTTC
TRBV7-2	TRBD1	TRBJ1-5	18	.	CASSPPIGGQARNQPQHF	TGTGCCAGCAGCCCGCCAATAGGGGGACAGGCCCGCAATCAGCCCCAGCATTTT
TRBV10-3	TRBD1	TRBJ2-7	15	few	CAISESGQGFYEQYF	TGTGCCATCAGTGAGTCGGGACAGGGTTTTTACGAGCAGTACTTC
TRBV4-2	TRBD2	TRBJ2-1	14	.	CASSQALAVNEQFF	TGTGCCAGCAGCCAAGCACTAGCGGTCAATGAGCAGTTCTTC
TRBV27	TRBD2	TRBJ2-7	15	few	CASSPRAGGPYEQYF	TGTGCCAGCAGTCCACGAGCGGGAGGGCCTTACGAGCAGTACTTC
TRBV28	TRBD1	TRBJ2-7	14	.	CASSDGTANGEQYF	TGTGCCAGCAGCGACGGGACAGCGAATGGGGAGCAGTACTTC
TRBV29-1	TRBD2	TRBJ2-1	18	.	CSVKRTSGRGGAYNEQFF	TGCAGCGTTAAAAGGACTAGCGGGAGAGGGGGGGCTTACAATGAGCAGTTCTTC
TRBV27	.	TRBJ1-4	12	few	CASSSRAGELFF	TGTGCCAGCAGTTCAAGGGCGGGCGAACTGTTTTTT
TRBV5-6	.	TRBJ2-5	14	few	CASSLFLARETQYF	TGTGCCAGCAGCTTGTTCTTAGCGAGAGAGACCCAGTACTTC
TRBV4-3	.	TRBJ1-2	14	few	CASSQIQGDYGYTF	TGCGCCAGCAGCCAAATACAGGGAGACTATGGCTACACCTTC
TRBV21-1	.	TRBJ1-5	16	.	CASSAWTGVRNQPQHF	TGTGCCAGCAGCGCCTGGACAGGCGTACGCAATCAGCCCCAGCATTTT
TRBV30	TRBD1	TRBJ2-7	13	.	CAWSRDRVYEQYF	TGTGCCTGGAGTAGGGACAGGGTGTACGAGCAGTACTTC
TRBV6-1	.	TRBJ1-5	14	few	CASTLGGSNQPQHF	TGTGCCAGCACTCTAGGGGGAAGCAATCAGCCCCAGCATTTT
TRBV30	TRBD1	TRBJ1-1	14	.	CAWSQQGGLSEAFF	TGTGCCTGGAGCCAACAGGGGGGCCTGTCTGAAGCTTTCTTT
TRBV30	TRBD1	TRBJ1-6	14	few	CAWSRRQGVSPLHF	TGTGCCTGGAGTCGGCGACAGGGGGTCTCACCCCTCCACTTT
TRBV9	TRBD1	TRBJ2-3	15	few	CASSVGAGGGDTQYF	TGTGCCAGCAGCGTAGGTGCAGGGGGCGGAGATACGCAGTATTTT
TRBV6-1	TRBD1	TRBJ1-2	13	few	CASRGDRYYGYTF	TGTGCCAGCAGGGGGGACAGGTACTATGGCTACACCTTC
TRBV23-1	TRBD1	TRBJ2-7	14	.	CASSHPDRAYEQYF	TGCGCCAGCAGTCATCCTGACAGGGCTTACGAGCAGTACTTC
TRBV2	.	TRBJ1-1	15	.	CASSRSTGTRTEAFF	TGTGCCAGCAGTCGCTCCACCGGGACAAGGACTGAAGCTTTCTTT
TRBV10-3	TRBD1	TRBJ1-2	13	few	CALRDRDLGGYTF	TGTGCCCTCCGGGACAGGGACCTGGGAGGCTACACCTTC
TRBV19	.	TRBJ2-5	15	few	CASSIARGGTETQYF	TGTGCCAGTAGTATAGCACGAGGGGGAACGGAGACCCAGTACTTC
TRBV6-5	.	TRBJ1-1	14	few	CASSYSRWSSVAFF	TGTGCCAGCAGTTACTCGAGATGGAGCTCGGTAGCTTTCTTT
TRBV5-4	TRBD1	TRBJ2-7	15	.	CASTRDRDSSYEQYF	TGTGCCAGCACTCGGGACAGGGATTCCTCCTACGAGCAGTACTTC
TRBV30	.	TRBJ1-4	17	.	CAWSGVAVGGAGEELFF	TGTGCCTGGAGTGGAGTGGCAGTAGGGGGGGCGGGGGAAGAACTGTTTTTT
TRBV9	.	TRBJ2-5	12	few	CASSRAGETQYF	TGTGCCAGCAGTCGCGCAGGGGAGACCCAGTACTTC
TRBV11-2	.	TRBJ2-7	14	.	CASSRPWRVDEQYF	TGTGCCAGCTCGCGACCCTGGAGGGTCGACGAGCAGTACTTC
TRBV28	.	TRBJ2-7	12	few	CASSLSAYEQYF	TGTGCCAGCAGTTTAAGCGCTTACGAGCAGTACTTC
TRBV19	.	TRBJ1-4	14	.	CASRISPGTPVLFF	TGTGCCAGTAGAATCAGCCCCGGGACACCCGTACTGTTTTTT
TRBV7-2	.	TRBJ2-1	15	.	CASSLGLDVYNEQFF	TGTGCCAGCAGCTTAGGGCTAGACGTTTACAATGAGCAGTTCTTC
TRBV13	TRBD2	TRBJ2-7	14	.	CASRDWREGYAQYF	TGTGCCAGCAGGGATTGGCGGGAGGGTTACGCGCAGTACTTC
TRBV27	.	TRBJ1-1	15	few	CASRKDTGFYTEAFF	TGTGCCAGCAGGAAAGATACAGGTTTCTACACTGAAGCTTTCTTT
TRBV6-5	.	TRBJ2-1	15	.	CASGMWGGLWNEQFF	TGTGCCAGCGGAATGTGGGGGGGCCTTTGGAATGAGCAGTTCTTC